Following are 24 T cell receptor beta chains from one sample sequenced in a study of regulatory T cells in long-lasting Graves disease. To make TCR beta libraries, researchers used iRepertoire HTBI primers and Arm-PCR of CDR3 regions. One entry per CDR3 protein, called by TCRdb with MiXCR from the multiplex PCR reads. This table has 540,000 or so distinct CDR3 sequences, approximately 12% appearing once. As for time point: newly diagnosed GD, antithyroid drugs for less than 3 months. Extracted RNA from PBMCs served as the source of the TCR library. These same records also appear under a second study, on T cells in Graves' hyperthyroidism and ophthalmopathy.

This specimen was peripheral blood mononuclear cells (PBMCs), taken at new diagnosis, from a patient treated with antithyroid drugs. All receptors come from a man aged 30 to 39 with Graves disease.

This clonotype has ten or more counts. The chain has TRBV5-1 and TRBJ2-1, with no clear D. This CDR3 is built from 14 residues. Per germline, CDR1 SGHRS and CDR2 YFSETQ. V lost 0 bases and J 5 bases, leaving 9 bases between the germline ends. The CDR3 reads CASSLARPDNEQFF. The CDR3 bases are TGCGCCAGCAGCTTGGCCCGTCCCGACAATGAGCAGTTCTTC.

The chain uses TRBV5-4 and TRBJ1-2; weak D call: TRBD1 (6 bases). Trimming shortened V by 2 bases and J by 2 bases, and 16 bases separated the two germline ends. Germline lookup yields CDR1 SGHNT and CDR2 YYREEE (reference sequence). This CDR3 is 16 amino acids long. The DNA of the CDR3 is TGTGCCAGCAGCTTACCTAACAGGGCGGGGAACTATGGCTACACCTTC. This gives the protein CASSLPNRAGNYGYTF.

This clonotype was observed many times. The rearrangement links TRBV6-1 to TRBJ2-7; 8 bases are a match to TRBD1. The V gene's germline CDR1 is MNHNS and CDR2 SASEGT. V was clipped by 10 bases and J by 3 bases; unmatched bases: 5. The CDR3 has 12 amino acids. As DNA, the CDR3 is TGTGCCATACCGGGACAGGACTACGAGCAGTACTTC. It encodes CAIPGQDYEQYF.

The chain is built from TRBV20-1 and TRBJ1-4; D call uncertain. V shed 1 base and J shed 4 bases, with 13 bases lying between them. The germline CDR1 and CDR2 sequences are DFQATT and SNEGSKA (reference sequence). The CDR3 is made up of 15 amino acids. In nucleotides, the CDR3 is TGCAGTGCTAGAGGAAGACGGGTACTTAATGAAAAACTGTTTTTT. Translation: CSARGRRVLNEKLFF.

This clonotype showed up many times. Written as DNA, the CDR3 is TGCAGCGTTGAATTCGGGAACACTGAAGCTTTCTTT. Translated, it gives CSVEFGNTEAFF. The V gene is TRBV29-1, the J gene TRBJ1-1; the D is unclear. The CDR3 runs 12 residues. V lost 2 bases, J lost 1 base, and 5 bases lay in between. Germline V gene sequence: CDR1 SQVTM, CDR2 ANQGSEA.

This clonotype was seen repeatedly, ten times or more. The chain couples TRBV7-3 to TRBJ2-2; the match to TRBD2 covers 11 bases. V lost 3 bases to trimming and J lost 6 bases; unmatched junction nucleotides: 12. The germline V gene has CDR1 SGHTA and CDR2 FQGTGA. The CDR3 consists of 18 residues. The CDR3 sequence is CASSFSTGLAGGSGELFF. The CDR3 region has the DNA TGTGCCAGCAGCTTCTCAACCGGGCTAGCGGGAGGCTCCGGGGAGCTGTTTTTT.

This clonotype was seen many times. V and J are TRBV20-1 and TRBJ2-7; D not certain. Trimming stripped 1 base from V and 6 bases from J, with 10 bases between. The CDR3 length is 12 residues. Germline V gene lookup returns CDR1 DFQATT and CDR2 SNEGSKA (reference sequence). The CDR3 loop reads CSARGVNSEQYF. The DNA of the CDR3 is TGCAGTGCTAGAGGCGTAAACAGCGAGCAGTACTTC.

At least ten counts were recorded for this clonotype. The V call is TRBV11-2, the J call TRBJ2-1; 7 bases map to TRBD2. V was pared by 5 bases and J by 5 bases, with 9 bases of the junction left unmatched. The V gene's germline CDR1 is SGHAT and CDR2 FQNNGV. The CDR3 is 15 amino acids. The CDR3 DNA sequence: TGTGCCAGCAGCCCCGGACTAGTAGGGGACAATGAGCAGTTCTTC. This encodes CASSPGLVGDNEQFF.

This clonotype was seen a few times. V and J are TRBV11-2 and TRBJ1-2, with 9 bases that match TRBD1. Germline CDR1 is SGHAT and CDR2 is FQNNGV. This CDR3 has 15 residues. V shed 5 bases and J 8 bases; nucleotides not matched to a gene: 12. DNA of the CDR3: TGTGCCAGCAGCCGCTTGACAGGGGGTAGTCGCGGCTACACCTTC. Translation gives CASSRLTGGSRGYTF. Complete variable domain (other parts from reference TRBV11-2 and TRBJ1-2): EAGVAQSPRYKIIEKRQSVAFWCNPISGHATLYWYQQILGQGPKLLIQFQNNGVVDDSQLPKDRFSAERLKGVDSTLKIQPAKLEDSAVYLCASSRLTGGSRGYTFGSGTRLTVV.

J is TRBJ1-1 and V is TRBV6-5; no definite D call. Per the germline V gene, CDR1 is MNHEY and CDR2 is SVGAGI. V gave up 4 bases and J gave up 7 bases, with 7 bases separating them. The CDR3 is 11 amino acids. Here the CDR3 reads CASSSLGEAFF. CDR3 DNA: TGTGCCAGCAGTTCCCTAGGTGAAGCTTTCTTT.

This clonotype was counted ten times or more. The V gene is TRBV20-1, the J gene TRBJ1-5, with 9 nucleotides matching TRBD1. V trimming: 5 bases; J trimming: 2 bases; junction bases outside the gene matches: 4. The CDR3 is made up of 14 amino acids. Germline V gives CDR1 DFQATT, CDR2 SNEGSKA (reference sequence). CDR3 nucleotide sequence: TGCAGTGCTGTGACAGGGGGAGGCAATCAGCCCCAGCATTTT. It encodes CSAVTGGGNQPQHF.

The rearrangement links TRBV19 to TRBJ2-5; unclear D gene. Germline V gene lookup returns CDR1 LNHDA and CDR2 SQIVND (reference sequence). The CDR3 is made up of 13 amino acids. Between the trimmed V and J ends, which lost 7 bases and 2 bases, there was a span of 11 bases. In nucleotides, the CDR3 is TGTGCCAGTACCCATCCCAGTCAAGAGACCCAGTACTTC. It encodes CASTHPSQETQYF.

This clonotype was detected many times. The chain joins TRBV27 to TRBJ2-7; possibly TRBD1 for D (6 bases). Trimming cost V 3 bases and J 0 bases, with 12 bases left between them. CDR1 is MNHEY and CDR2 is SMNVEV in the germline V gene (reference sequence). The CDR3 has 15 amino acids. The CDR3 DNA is TGTGCCAGCAGTTTGGCCAGGGGTAGCTCCTACGAGCAGTACTTC. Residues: CASSLARGSSYEQYF.

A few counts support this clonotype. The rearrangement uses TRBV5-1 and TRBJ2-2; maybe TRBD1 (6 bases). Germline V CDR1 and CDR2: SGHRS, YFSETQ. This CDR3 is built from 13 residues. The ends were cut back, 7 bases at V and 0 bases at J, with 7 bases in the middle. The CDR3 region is CASGQTNTGELFF. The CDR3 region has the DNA TGCGCCAGCGGACAGACGAACACCGGGGAGCTGTTTTTT.

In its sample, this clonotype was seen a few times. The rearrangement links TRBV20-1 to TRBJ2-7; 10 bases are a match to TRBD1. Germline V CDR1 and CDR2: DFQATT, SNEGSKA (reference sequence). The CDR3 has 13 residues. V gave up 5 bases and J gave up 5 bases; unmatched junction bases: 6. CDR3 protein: CSAREGTGDEQYF. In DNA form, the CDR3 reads TGCAGTGCTCGGGAGGGGACAGGGGACGAGCAGTACTTC.

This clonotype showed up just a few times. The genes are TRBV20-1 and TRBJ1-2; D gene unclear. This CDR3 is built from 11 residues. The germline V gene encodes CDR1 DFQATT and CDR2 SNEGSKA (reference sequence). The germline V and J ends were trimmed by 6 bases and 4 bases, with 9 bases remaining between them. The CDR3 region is CSATGVYGYTF. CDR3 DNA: TGCAGTGCGACCGGGGTCTATGGCTACACCTTC.

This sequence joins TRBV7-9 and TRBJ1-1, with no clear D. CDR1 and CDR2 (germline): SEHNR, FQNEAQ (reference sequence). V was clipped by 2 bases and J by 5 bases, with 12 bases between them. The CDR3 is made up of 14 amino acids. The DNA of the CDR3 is TGTGCCAGCAGCTTACGAGCTCCGGGGACTGAAGCTTTCTTT. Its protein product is CASSLRAPGTEAFF.

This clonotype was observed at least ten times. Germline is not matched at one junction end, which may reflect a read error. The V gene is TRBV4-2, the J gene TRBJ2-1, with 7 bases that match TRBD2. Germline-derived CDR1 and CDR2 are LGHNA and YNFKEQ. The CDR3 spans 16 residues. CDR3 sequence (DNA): TGTGCCAGCAGCCAAGATGGCGCGGGAGACCTCAATGAGCACCTCTTC. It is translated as CASSQDGAGDLNEHLF.

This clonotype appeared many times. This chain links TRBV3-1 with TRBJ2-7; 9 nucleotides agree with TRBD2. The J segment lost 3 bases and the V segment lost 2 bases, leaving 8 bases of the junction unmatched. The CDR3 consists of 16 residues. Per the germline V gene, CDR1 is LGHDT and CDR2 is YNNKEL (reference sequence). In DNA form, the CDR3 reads TGTGCCAGCAGCCAAACTAGCGGGCCCCCCCTCTACGAGCAGTACTTC. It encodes CASSQTSGPPLYEQYF.

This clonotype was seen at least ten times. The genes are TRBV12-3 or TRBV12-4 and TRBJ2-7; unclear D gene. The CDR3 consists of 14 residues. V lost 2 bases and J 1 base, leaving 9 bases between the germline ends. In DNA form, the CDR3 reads TGTGCCAGCAGTTTATCCGTCGGATCCTACGAGCAGTACTTC. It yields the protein CASSLSVGSYEQYF.

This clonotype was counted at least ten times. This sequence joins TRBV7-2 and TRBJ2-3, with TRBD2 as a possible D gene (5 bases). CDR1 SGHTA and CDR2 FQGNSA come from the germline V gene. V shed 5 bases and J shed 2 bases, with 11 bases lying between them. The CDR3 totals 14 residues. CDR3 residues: CASSHFDYTDTQYF. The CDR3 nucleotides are TGTGCCAGCAGCCATTTCGACTACACAGATACGCAGTATTTT.

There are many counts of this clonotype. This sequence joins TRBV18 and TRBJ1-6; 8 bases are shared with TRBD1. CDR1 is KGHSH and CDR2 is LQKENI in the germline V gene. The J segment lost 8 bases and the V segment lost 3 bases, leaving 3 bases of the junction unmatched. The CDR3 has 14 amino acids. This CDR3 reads CASSPGQGDSPLHF. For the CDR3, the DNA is TGTGCCAGCTCACCCGGACAGGGCGATTCACCCCTCCACTTT.

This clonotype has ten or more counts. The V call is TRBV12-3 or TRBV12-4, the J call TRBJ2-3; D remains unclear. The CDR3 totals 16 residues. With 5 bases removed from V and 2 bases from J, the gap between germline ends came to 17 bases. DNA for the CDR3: TGTGCCAGCAGTGTGGGCCTTAGTACTTCCACAGATACGCAGTATTTT. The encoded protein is CASSVGLSTSTDTQYF.

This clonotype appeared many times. CDR3 bases: TGTGCCAGCAGCTTAGGTGGGCTAGCGGGACGAACCGGGGAGCTGTTTTTT. Protein: CASSLGGLAGRTGELFF. This chain links TRBV11-2 with TRBJ2-2; 9 bases match TRBD2. CDR1 SGHAT and CDR2 FQNNGV come from the germline V gene. J was trimmed by 5 bases and V by 1 base; bases with no gene match: 8. The CDR3 extends over 17 amino acids.